The source of this TCR beta chain is a study of identifying expanded T cells in peripheral blood. The repertoire was sequenced with immunoSEQ multiplex PCR; TCRdb's copy has only in-frame clones and lacks some. The repertoire has about 47,000 clones, roughly 82% of them found once; the top ten carry approximately 15%. This CDR3 spans 14 amino acids. Germline CDR1 reads LNHNV; CDR2 reads YYDKDF (reference sequence). V was trimmed by 9 bases and J by 4 bases, leaving 18 bases between them. Sequenced sample: blood. The chain carries TRBV15 and TRBJ1-1, with a tentative D call TRBD1 (6 bases). The clonotype originates from a person aged 18 to 70 in good health. The CDR3 DNA follows: TGTGCCACTACCAATCTACAGGGTCGCACTGAAGCTTTCTTT. Translating gives CATTNLQGRTEAFF.